The present entry profiles one TCR beta chain with its context. This sample is part of a study of blood T cell repertoires in COVID-19. Study context: There were acute and convalescent COVID-19 samples, and they came from the United States, Italy and Spain. PBMCs, B-cell-depleted T cells, or T cells were the source of the cDNA or gDNA that made up the material.

The CDR3 contains 14 residues. The junction had 8 bases not matched to a gene; V was cut back by 9 bases and J by 2 bases. From germline, CDR1 is SGHTA and CDR2 FQGNSA. In the original analysis: Amplification of reference gene primers was used by the study to estimate nucleated cell counts. Assay used: immunoSEQ multiplex PCR; TCRdb lists only in-frame clones, some missing. That table is the source of V, J and clone size, and D and trimming were worked out from the DNA. Of roughly 150,000 clones in the sample, 80% to 90% were seen once. The receptor's source is a woman between 45 and 60 years old with acute or convalescent COVID-19. Source material: peripheral blood. V usage is TRBV7-2 and J usage is TRBJ2-3; TRBD1 aligns across 7 bases. CDR3 sequence (DNA): TGTGCCAGTCTACAGGGGCCCTCCACAGATACGCAGTATTTT. It encodes CASLQGPSTDTQYF.